This entry lists 9 T cell receptor beta chains sequenced from one sample in a study of CD8+ T cells in alopecia areata. Time point reported: mouse skin 6 weeks after grafting, around onset of hair loss. The sequencing template was cDNA reverse transcribed from extracted RNA. The table came from immunoSEQ multiplex PCR; TCRdb's copy has only in-frame clones and leaves some out. The table lists several thousand clones, with no singletons. Specimen: skin, collected at week 6. The receptors were gathered from a C3H/HeJ mouse with alopecia areata. Strain haplotype (MHC): H2-k.

This clone showed up many times. The genes and germline here are from mouse. The read terminates 4 residues ahead of where the CDR3 ends, so the germline J gene completes it. The chain links TRBV1 to TRBJ2-2; 9 nucleotides line up with TRBD1. The J segment lost 0 bases and the V segment lost 4 bases, leaving 0 bases of the junction unmatched. Germline CDR1 reads NSQYPW; CDR2 reads LRSPGD (reference sequence). This CDR3 spans 15 amino acids. The CDR3 spells CTCSGDRANTGQLYF. The covered CDR3 bases are TGCACCTGCAGTGGGGACAGGGCAAACACCGGG.

Comments on this clone: Gene and germline names: mouse. The read falls 4 residues short of the CDR3 end, and the missing part is taken from the germline J gene. The V call is TRBV16, the J call TRBJ2-5, with 10 bases identical to TRBD2. Germline V gene sequence: CDR1 SGHSA, CDR2 FRNQAP. There are 16 residues in the CDR3. The CDR3 protein is CASSLDFWGGGDTQYF. CDR3 bases read: TGTGCAAGCAGCTTAGATTTCTGGGGGGGCGGAGAC.

By sample fraction, this clone is medium-sized. Germline and genes: mouse. The read ends 4 residues shy of where the CDR3 ends; the end is completed using the germline J gene. V is TRBV5 and J is TRBJ2-5; 8 bases map to TRBD2. Germline V lookup: CDR1 LGHNA, CDR2 YNLKQL (reference sequence). The CDR3 extends over 14 amino acids. The sequenced CDR3 bases are TGTGCCAGCAGCCAAGTGGGGGGGGGAGAC. Protein product: CASSQVGGGD. The whole CDR3 sequence is CASSQVGGGDTQYF.

This clone was seen a few times. The genes and germline here are from mouse. The CDR3 is cut off 4 residues early in the read; its end comes from the germline J gene. The chain couples TRBV19 to TRBJ2-7; D is possibly TRBD1 (6 bases). The CDR3 sequence is 15 residues long. Germline CDR1 reads FNHDT; CDR2 reads SITEND (reference sequence). The CDR3 sequence: CASSPTPGQKYEQYF. CDR3 bases read: TGTGCCAGCAGCCCTACGCCGGGACAAAAATAT.

This clone was observed a handful of times. Gene names follow the mouse nomenclature. The read comes to an end 4 residues before the CDR3 does, leaving the germline J gene to fill in the end. The chain has TRBV29 and TRBJ2-5; 9 nucleotides align to TRBD1. This CDR3 spans 14 amino acids. Germline V gene data show CDR1 as MSHET and CDR2 as SYDVDS. CDR3 bases read: TGTGCTAGCAGTTTTGACAGGGGGGAAGAC. It yields the protein CASSFDRGED. The full CDR3 is CASSFDRGEDTQYF.

Concerning this clone itself: All gene names here are mouse names. Read sequence stops 4 residues before the CDR3 end, and the germline J gene provides the missing end. Other DNA variants within this sample encode the same CDR3. The chain links TRBV13-1 to TRBJ2-7; the match to TRBD2 covers 8 bases. Germline lookup yields CDR1 NSHNY and CDR2 SYGAGN. The CDR3 length is 13 residues. The sequenced part of the CDR3 DNA is TGTGCCAGCAGTGATTGGGGGGGGTAT. It specifies CASSDWGGY. The full CDR3 is CASSDWGGYEQYF.

This clone has more than one count but fewer than ten. Any gene name here is a mouse gene name. The CDR3 extends 4 residues past the end of the read, so its final part is completed from the germline J gene. The chain is built from TRBV3 and TRBJ2-2, with 8 nucleotides matching TRBD2. Germline V CDR1 and CDR2: SNHLY, FYNGKV (reference sequence). Trimming removed 4 bases from V and 0 bases from J; junction bases left unmatched: 1. The CDR3 extends over 15 amino acids. The CDR3 here is CASSWGGANTGQLYF. The covered CDR3 bases are TGTGCCAGCAGCTGGGGGGGCGCAAACACCGGG.

This clone is labeled as medium-sized. These gene names are mouse names. The DNA ends 4 residues before the CDR3 does, and the rest of the CDR3 is filled in from the germline J gene. This chain connects TRBV13-1 to TRBJ2-2; TRBD2 aligns across 9 bases. Unmatched junction bases numbered 4, after V lost 8 bases and J lost 5 bases. Germline CDR1 and CDR2: NSHNY and SYGAGN. The CDR3 consists of 13 residues. The DNA read from the CDR3 is TGTGCCAGGACTGGGGGAAGGACCGGG. Its translation: CARTGGRTG. The whole CDR3 region reads CARTGGRTGQLYF.

This clone was counted a few times. Mouse gene names apply. The covered CDR3 bases are TGTGCCAGCAGTACATAT. It encodes CASSTY. The full-length CDR3 reads as CASSTYEQYF. V is TRBV19 and J is TRBJ2-7, with no clear D. The sequenced fragment ends 4 residues before the CDR3 boundary, so the rest is inferred from the germline J gene. Germline CDR1 and CDR2: FNHDT and SITEND (reference sequence). The CDR3 has 10 amino acids.